This T cell receptor (beta chain) was sequenced during a study of shared clonotypes between healthy human individuals. Background on the study: Researchers assigned three CD4 naive, three CD4 memory, two CD8 naive and one CD8 memory plate to each donor. Regarding the study as a whole: Naive subsets usually exceeded memory subsets in estimated richness.

With respect to this clone: The antigen is not known. This same CDR3 is encoded by further DNA sequences in the sample.

As processed by the authors: Filtering differed, since immunoSEQ gave only junction sequences and no quality scores. Some clones are missing from TCRdb's copy, which holds only in-frame ones; the method was immunoSEQ multiplex PCR. Clone size and the V and J calls come from that table; the DNA yielded D and trimming. The sample carries about 600,000 clones, less than 98% recorded once. Every donor was a Caucasian adult from Nashville, Tennessee. In germline, CDR1 is KGHSH, CDR2 LQKENI. The CDR3 is 15 residues long. The trim removed 3 bases at V and 2 bases at J, leaving 3 bases unmatched. The source is a woman in her 30s in good health. The sequenced sample consisted of naive CD4+ T cells sorted from blood. Stated subset: CD45RA+ positively selected. The chain uses TRBV18 and TRBJ2-7; 11 bases agree with TRBD1. The CDR3 nucleotides are TGTGCCAGCTCACCGGGGACAGGGGGGCCCTACGAGCAGTACTTC. The encoded protein is CASSPGTGGPYEQYF.